This entry features one T cell receptor beta chain sequence. This entry belongs to a study of blood T cell repertoires in COVID-19. Study as a whole: The origin of the acute and convalescent COVID-19 samples was the United States, Italy and Spain.

Generated by immunoSEQ multiplex PCR, the TCRdb table keeps only in-frame clones and is missing some. Altogether 250,000 to 400,000 clones are present, around 87% being singletons, with the ten largest covering roughly 5.2%. The germline gives CDR1 SEHNR, CDR2 FQNEAQ (reference sequence). Between the trimmed V and J ends, which lost 1 base and 4 bases, there was a span of 16 bases. The CDR3 consists of 16 residues. Ages ranged from about 18 to 89 years, with residence in 20 to 30 US areas. Clinical histories supplied by participants themselves formed the basis of cohort assignment. Sequenced sample: PBMCs or T cells enriched from blood (not recorded which). The chain employs TRBV7-9 and TRBJ1-2, with D hard to call. This sequence was found in a woman aged 25 to 39 who had recovered from COVID-19. CDR3 in amino acids: CASSLGSPTGSYGYTF. The CDR3 DNA reads TGTGCCAGCAGCTTAGGGAGCCCGACCGGTTCCTATGGCTACACCTTC.